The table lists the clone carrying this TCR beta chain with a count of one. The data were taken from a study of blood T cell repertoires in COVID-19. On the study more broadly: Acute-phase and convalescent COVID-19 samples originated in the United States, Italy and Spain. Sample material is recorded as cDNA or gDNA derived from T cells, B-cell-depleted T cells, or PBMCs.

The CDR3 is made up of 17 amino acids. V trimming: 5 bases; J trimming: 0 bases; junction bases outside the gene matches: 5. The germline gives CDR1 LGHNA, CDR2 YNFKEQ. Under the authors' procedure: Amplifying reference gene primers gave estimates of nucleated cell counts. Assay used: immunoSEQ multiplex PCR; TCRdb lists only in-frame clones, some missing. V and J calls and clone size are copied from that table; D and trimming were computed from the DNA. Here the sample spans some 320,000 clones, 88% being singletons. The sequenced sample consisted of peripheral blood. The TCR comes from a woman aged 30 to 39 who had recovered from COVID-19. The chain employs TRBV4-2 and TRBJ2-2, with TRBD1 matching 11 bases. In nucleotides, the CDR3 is TGTGCCAGCAGCGTAGGACAGGGGGCCACGAACACCGGGGAGCTGTTTTTT. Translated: CASSVGQGATNTGELFF.